One and the same sample provided the 2 T cell receptor beta chains below, sequenced in a study of identical twins. TCRdb ran MiXCR on the 5' RACE reads and lists one entry per CDR3 protein. The data show 1.5 million to 2 million distinct CDR3 sequences, under 35% seen once. The specimen sequenced was cord blood. Every receptor here comes from a newborn girl in good health.

This chain connects TRBV10-2 to TRBJ1-5, with TRBD1 identical over 8 bases. With V trimmed by 3 bases and J by 3 bases, 4 bases remained unmatched. Germline CDR1 and CDR2: WSHSY and SAAADI. The CDR3 is 15 amino acids. CDR3 in amino acids: CASSDRTGYNQPQHF. CDR3 coding DNA: TGCGCCAGCAGTGACAGGACAGGGTACAATCAGCCCCAGCATTTT.

This chain joins TRBV20-1 and TRBJ2-5; the match to TRBD2 covers 11 bases. V shed 6 bases and J 4 bases; nucleotides not matched to a gene: 10. CDR3 length: 15 residues. CDR1 is DFQATT, CDR2 SNEGSKA, per germline (reference sequence). CDR3 nucleotide sequence: TGCAGTGCAGAAACTAGCGGGGGCCGTCCAGAGACCCAGTACTTC. This encodes CSAETSGGRPETQYF.